The rows below give T cell receptor beta chains drawn from one sample of a study of OX40 agonist ivuxolimab in advanced cancers. Measured with immunoSEQ multiplex PCR; TCRdb has only the in-frame clones, and not every one. This sample has over 100,000 clones, with more than 85% found just once. Sequenced here: CD4+ or CD8+ T cells sorted from blood, sampled in a trial of the OX40 agonist ivuxolimab. The receptors come from an adult with an advanced solid tumor such as melanoma, head and neck, liver or kidney cancer. The CDR3 runs from the conserved cysteine through the conserved F or W. D genes are given only for firm matches. Clone size, where shown, is once, few, many, or a class for clones that have expanded.

>TRBJ1-1|-|-|TRBV6-5
TGTGCCAGCAGCCCGATACTACTCGTGAACACTGAAGCTTTCTTT
CASSPILLVNTEAFF
>TRBJ1-5|TRBD1|-|TRBV2
TGTGCCAGCAGTTACAACAGGGGGTATAGCAATCAGCCCCAGCATTTT
CASSYNRGYSNQPQHF
>TRBJ2-3|TRBD2|-|TRBV7-9
TGTGCCAGCAGCTTAGCATTGGCGGGAGGACCAGTCACAGATACGCAGTATTTT
CASSLALAGGPVTDTQYF
>TRBJ1-4|TRBD1|-|TRBV27
TGTGCCAGCAGTTCCCCGGGACAGGGGATTAGAACTAATGAAAAACTGTTTTTT
CASSSPGQGIRTNEKLFF
>TRBJ2-1|-|-|TRBV7-9
TGTGCCAGCAGCTTAGGTGCTAGCAACTACAATGAGCAGTTCTTC
CASSLGASNYNEQFF
>TRBJ2-5|TRBD2|-|TRBV6-1
TGTGCCAGCAGTGGGGGACTAGCGGGGCTTGAGACCCAGTACTTC
CASSGGLAGLETQYF
>TRBJ1-3|-|once|TRBV9
TGTGCCAGCAGCGTAACAAGTCTTGGAAACACCATATATTTT
CASSVTSLGNTIYF
>TRBJ1-2|-|-|TRBV6-5
TGTGCCAGCAGTTACCGGAGAGCTAACTATGGCTACACCTTC
CASSYRRANYGYTF
>TRBJ1-2|-|once|TRBV7-9
TGTGCCAGCAGCTGGAACAGGAGTCCAGGATATGGCTACACCTTC
CASSWNRSPGYGYTF
>TRBJ1-1|-|few|TRBV2
TGTGCCAGCACCCAGGACAGGAACACTGAAGCTTTCTTT
CASTQDRNTEAFF
>TRBJ1-3|-|-|TRBV4-3
TGCGCCAGCAGCCAAGATAGGATCTACTCTGGAAACACCATATATTTT
CASSQDRIYSGNTIYF
>TRBJ1-3|-|-|TRBV5-4
TGTGCCAGCAGCTTGCCCCAAGGAAACACCATATATTTT
CASSLPQGNTIYF
>TRBJ1-1|-|-|TRBV1
TGCACCAGCAGCCAAGATAGGGGGCAAGGGGGATACACTGAAGCTTTCTTT
CTSSQDRGQGGYTEAFF
>TRBJ2-7|TRBD1|-|TRBV9
TGTGTCAGCAGCGTAGCAGGACAGGGGGGATACGAGCAGTACTTC
CVSSVAGQGGYEQYF
>TRBJ2-3|TRBD2|-|TRBV7-3
TGTGCCACCGCCTCTAGCGGGAGCCCGGGGGATACGCAGTATTTT
CATASSGSPGDTQYF
>TRBJ2-7|-|-|TRBV6-6
TGTGCCAGCAGGGGAAACTACGAGCAGTACTTC
CASRGNYEQYF
>TRBJ2-5|TRBD2|-|TRBV18
TGTGCCAGCTCACCTGGACTAGCGGGAGGAGAGACCCAGTACTTC
CASSPGLAGGETQYF
>TRBJ2-2|-|-|TRBV7-2
TGTGCCAGCAGCTTAAACGCAGGGAACACCGGGGAGCTGTTTTTT
CASSLNAGNTGELFF
>TRBJ1-1|-|once|TRBV5-5
TGTGCCAGCAGCCGAGGGGACGTTAGGATGAACACTGAAGCTTTCTTT
CASSRGDVRMNTEAFF
>TRBJ2-7|TRBD2|-|TRBV28
TGTGCCAGCAGGGCGCAGCGGGACCACCTCGGGCAGTACTTC
CASRAQRDHLGQYF
>TRBJ1-2|TRBD1|few|TRBV14
TGTGCCAGCAGGAGGGGACAGGGGAATTCGTATGGCTACACCTTC
CASRRGQGNSYGYTF
>TRBJ2-3|TRBD1|-|TRBV27
TGTGCCAGCAGTTATAATAGACAGGGGGCAACAGATACGCAGTATTTT
CASSYNRQGATDTQYF
>TRBJ1-2|-|once|TRBV28
TGTGCCAGCATCCCATCGAGGGGCGGCTATGGCTACACCTTC
CASIPSRGGYGYTF
>TRBJ1-5|-|-|TRBV7-2
TGTGCCAGCAGCCTCCGGATACAGGGAGGTCAGCCCCAGCATTTT
CASSLRIQGGQPQHF
>TRBJ2-7|TRBD2|once|TRBV6-5
TGTGCCAGCAGTCATACTAGCGCAAACGAGCAGTACTTC
CASSHTSANEQYF
>TRBJ2-5|-|-|TRBV6-6
TGTGCCAGCAGTGGCCCGGGGGACGGGGAGACCCAGTACTTC
CASSGPGDGETQYF
>TRBJ2-5|-|-|TRBV30
TGTGCCTGGGGACAGCAAGAGACCCAGTACTTC
CAWGQQETQYF
>TRBJ2-7|TRBD1|-|TRBV7-9
TGTGCCAGCAGCTTAGCGCGTTTGGACAGGGGAGGTGGCACCTACGAGCAGTACTTC
CASSLARLDRGGGTYEQYF
>TRBJ1-1|-|-|TRBV2
TGTGCCAGCAGTGAAGTTGGAGCTTTCTTT
CASSEVGAFF
>TRBJ2-2|-|-|TRBV4-2
TGTGCCAGCAGCCAAGAGCGGGCCGGGGAGCTGTTTTTT
CASSQERAGELFF
>TRBJ2-7|-|-|TRBV11-3
TGTGCCAGCAGCTTAGGGTTGGGGGCTCCGTACGAGCAGTACTTC
CASSLGLGAPYEQYF
>TRBJ2-2|-|-|TRBV30
TGTGCCTGGAGTACTGCACCGAACACCGGGGAGCTGTTTTTT
CAWSTAPNTGELFF
>TRBJ2-1|TRBD1|-|TRBV7-9
TGTGCCAGCAGCGCGGGACAGGGCAGCTACAATGAGCAGTTCTTC
CASSAGQGSYNEQFF
>TRBJ1-2|TRBD1|-|TRBV5-1
TGCGCCAGCAGCTCGGGACAGCCGCCCTATGGCTACACCTTC
CASSSGQPPYGYTF
>TRBJ2-1|-|-|TRBV11-2
TGTGCCAGCAGCTTAGATGGAACAGCCTCCCCCCAGTTCTTC
CASSLDGTASPQFF
>TRBJ1-3|TRBD1|-|TRBV5-1
TGCGCCAGCAGCTTACAGGGGGCCCCCTCTGGAAACACCATATATTTT
CASSLQGAPSGNTIYF
>TRBJ1-6|-|-|TRBV5-1
TGCGCCAGCAGCTTGCAGGGGATAGATAATTCACCCCTCCACTTT
CASSLQGIDNSPLHF
>TRBJ1-1|-|-|TRBV4-2
TGTGCCAGCAGCTTGGGCAGGAACACTGAAGCTTTCTTT
CASSLGRNTEAFF
>TRBJ2-1|-|-|TRBV7-2
TGTGCCAGCAGCTTAGGGACCGGGACCTACAATGAGCAGTTCTTC
CASSLGTGTYNEQFF
>TRBJ1-5|-|-|TRBV6-6
TGTGCCAGCAGTTACTCGAATGGTCAGCCCCAGCATTTT
CASSYSNGQPQHF
>TRBJ1-2|-|-|TRBV2
TGTGCCAGCAGCCCCGAGGGAGGGGCTGGTGGCTACACCTTC
CASSPEGGAGGYTF
>TRBJ2-3|-|-|TRBV6-4
TGTGCCAGCAGTGACTCGGGCGGATTGGATACGCAGTATTTT
CASSDSGGLDTQYF
>TRBJ1-2|TRBD1|-|TRBV6-5
TGTGCCAGCAGTTACTCGACCACAGGGGGCTATGGCTACACCTTC
CASSYSTTGGYGYTF
>TRBJ1-2|-|-|TRBV2
TGTGCCGCTACCGACGGGTCCAACTATGGCTACACCTTC
CAATDGSNYGYTF
>TRBJ2-3|TRBD1|-|TRBV5-1
TGCGCCAGCAGCTCCGACAGGGGCCCTACAGATACGCAGTATTTT
CASSSDRGPTDTQYF
>TRBJ1-3|TRBD1|once|TRBV7-9
TGTGCCAGCAGCGCGGGACAGGTTGGAAACACCATATATTTT
CASSAGQVGNTIYF
>TRBJ1-4|-|-|TRBV2
TGTGCCAGCGTTTTCCTCCGGGCAACTAATGAAAAACTGTTTTTT
CASVFLRATNEKLFF
>TRBJ2-5|-|-|TRBV9
TGTGCCAGCAGCGTAGACGGTAGACAAGAGACCCAGTACTTC
CASSVDGRQETQYF
>TRBJ1-1|-|once|TRBV18
TGTGCCAGCTCACCTCAGGAGGGGCTCAAGAACACTGAAGCTTTCTTT
CASSPQEGLKNTEAFF
>TRBJ1-1|-|-|TRBV7-3
TGTGCCAGCAGCCGCAGGGCAGACACTGAAGCTTTCTTT
CASSRRADTEAFF
>TRBJ2-7|-|-|TRBV27
TGTGCCAGCAGGTCGGACGGGTCCTACGAGCAGTACTTC
CASRSDGSYEQYF